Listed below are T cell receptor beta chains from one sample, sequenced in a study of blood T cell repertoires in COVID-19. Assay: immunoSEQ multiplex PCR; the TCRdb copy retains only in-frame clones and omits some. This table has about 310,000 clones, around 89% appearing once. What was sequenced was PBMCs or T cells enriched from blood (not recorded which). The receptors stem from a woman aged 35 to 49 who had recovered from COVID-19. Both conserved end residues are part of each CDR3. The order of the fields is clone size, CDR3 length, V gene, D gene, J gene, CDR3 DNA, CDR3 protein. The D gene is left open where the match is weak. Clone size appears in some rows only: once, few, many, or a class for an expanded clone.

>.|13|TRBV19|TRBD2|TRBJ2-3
TGTGCCAGTAGTACTAGCGGGATGGATACGCAGTATTTT
CASSTSGMDTQYF
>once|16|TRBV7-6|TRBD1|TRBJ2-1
TGTGCCAGCAGCTTAGCGTTGGGACAGGGGGTCAATGAGCAGTTCTTC
CASSLALGQGVNEQFF
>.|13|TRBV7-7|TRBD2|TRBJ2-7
TGTGCTAGCAGCTTAGCGGGAGGCTACGAGCAGTACTTC
CASSLAGGYEQYF
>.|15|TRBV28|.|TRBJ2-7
TGTGCCAGCAGTGGCGACACGGGGTACCGAGGTGAGCAGTACTTC
CASSGDTGYRGEQYF
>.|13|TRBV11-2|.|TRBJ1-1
TGTGCCAGCAGCTTAGCTTTGAACACTGAAGCTTTCTTT
CASSLALNTEAFF
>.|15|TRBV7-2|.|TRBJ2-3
TGTGCCAGCAGCTTTAGTGGACAAGCTGGAGATACGCAGTATTTT
CASSFSGQAGDTQYF
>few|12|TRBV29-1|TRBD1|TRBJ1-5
TGCAGCGTTCGACAGGGGAATCAGCCCCAGCATTTT
CSVRQGNQPQHF
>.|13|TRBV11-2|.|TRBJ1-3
TGTGCCAGCAGCTGGACATCCGCTAACACCATATATTTT
CASSWTSANTIYF
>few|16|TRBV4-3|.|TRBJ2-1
TGCGCCAGCAGCCAGGCGGCCATCGGCTCCTACAATGAGCAGTTCTTC
CASSQAAIGSYNEQFF
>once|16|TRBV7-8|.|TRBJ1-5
TGTGCCAGCAGCCCTTTAGGAGGATATAGCAATCAGCCCCAGCATTTT
CASSPLGGYSNQPQHF
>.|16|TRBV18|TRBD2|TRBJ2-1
TGTGCCAGCTCACCCGGGACTAGAGGGGATTACAATGAGCAGTTCTTC
CASSPGTRGDYNEQFF
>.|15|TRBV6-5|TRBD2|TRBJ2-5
TGTGCCAGCAGTCGACTAGCGGGGCCCATTGAGACCCAGTACTTC
CASSRLAGPIETQYF
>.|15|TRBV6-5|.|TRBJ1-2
TGTGCCAGCACCCCGTGGGGAGGGCAGAACTATGGCTACACCTTC
CASTPWGGQNYGYTF
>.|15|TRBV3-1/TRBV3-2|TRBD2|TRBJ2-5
TGTGCCAGCAGCCAGGCGGGACTAGGCCAAGAGACCCAGTACTTC
CASSQAGLGQETQYF
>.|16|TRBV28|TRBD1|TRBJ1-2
TGTGCCAGCAGTAGCCCGGGACAGATTGCCAGCTATGGCTACACCTTC
CASSSPGQIASYGYTF